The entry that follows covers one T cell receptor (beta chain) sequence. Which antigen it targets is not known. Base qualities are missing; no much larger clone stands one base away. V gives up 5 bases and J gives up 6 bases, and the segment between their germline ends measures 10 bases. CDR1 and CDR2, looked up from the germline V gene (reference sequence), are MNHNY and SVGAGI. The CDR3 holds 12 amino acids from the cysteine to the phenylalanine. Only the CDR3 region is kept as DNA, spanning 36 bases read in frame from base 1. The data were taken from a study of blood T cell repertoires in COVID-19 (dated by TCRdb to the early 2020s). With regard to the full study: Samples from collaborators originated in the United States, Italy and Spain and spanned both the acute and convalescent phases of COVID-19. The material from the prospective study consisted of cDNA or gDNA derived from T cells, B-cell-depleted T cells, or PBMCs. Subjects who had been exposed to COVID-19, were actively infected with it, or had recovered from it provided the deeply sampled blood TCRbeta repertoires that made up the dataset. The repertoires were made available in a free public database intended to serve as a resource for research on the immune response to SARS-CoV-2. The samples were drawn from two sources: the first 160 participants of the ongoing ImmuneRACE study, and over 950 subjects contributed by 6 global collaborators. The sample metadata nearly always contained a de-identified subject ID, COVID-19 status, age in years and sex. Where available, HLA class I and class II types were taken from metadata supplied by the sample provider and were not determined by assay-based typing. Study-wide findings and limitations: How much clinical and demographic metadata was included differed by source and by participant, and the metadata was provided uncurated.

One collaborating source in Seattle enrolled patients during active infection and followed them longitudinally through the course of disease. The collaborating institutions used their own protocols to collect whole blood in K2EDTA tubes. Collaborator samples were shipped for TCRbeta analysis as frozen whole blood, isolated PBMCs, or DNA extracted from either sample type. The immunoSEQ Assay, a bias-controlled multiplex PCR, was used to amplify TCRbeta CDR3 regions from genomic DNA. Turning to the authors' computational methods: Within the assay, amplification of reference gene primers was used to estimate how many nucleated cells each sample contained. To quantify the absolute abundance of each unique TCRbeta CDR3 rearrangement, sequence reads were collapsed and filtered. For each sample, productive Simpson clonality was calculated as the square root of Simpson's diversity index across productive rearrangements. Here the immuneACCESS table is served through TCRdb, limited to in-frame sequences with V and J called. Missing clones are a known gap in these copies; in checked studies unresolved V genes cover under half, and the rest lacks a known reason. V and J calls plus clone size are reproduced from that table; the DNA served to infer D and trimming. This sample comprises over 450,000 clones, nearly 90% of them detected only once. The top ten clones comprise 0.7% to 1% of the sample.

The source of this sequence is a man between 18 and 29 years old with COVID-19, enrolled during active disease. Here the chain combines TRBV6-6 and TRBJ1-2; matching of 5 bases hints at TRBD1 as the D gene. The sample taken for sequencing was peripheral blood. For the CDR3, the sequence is CASSVTGDGYTF. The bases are TGTGCCAGCAGTGTAACGGGGGATGGCTACACCTTC.